This T cell receptor (beta chain) originates from a study of immune heterogeneity within non-small cell lung tumors. Whole-study results and caveats: With an R of approximately 0.32, local T-cell clonality correlated moderately but significantly with local tumor mutational burden. Between individual patients, the high-frequency T-cell receptor beta clonotypes largely differed. While identical dominant CDR3 beta clonotypes recurred across tumor sites within a patient, high-frequency clones unique to individual sites also appeared.

This clonotype is medium-sized. Its antigen remains unknown. One junction end does not reproduce the germline sequence, and a read error may be involved. TCR beta CDR3 regions came from multiplex PCR with 32 forward V and 13 reverse J primers. TCRdb reprocessed the multiplex PCR reads with MiXCR, giving one entry per CDR3 protein. The data contain 3,500 or so distinct CDR3 sequences, roughly a quarter of them singletons. Bulk tumor genomic DNA (around 660 ng per sample) served as template. Primary tumors were biopsied several times each, far apart, intraoperatively. Enrolled patients presented with newly diagnosed, previously untreated non-small cell lung cancer and underwent curative surgery. Germline V gene data show CDR1 as KGHDR and CDR2 as SFDVKD. The CDR3 is 15 residues long.

The receptor was derived from a man in his 60s with non-small cell lung cancer. The V gene is TRBV24-1, the J gene TRBJ2-5; no clear D gene. Sequenced sample: lung tumor tissue. The CDR3 is CATSAGVGSQETQYF. The CDR3 region has the DNA TGTGCCACAAGTGCCGGCGTGGGCAGCCAAGAGACCCAGTACTTC.